The 8 T cell receptor beta chains listed next were all sequenced from one sample in a study of T cells in Graves' hyperthyroidism and ophthalmopathy. Using RNA transcripts as the source, TCR beta CDR3 regions were amplified. With the HTBI primer set, the TCR CDR3 went through a first round of RT-PCR. Via MiXCR, TCRdb re-called the multiplex PCR reads, giving one row per CDR3 protein. The table has about 360,000 distinct CDR3 sequences, less than 15% seen once. The sample was blood. These receptors were taken from a woman younger than 35 with Graves' hyperthyroidism.

This clonotype was counted many times. The CDR3 reads CSEKAAYNEQFF. The CDR3 region has the DNA TGCAGCGAGAAAGCGGCCTACAATGAGCAGTTCTTC. V and J are TRBV29-1 and TRBJ2-1, with a weak D call TRBD2 (5 bases). This CDR3 comprises 12 residues. The ends were cut back, 7 bases at V and 2 bases at J, with 9 bases in the middle. Germline V lookup: CDR1 SQVTM, CDR2 ANQGSEA.

This clonotype has at least ten counts. The chain joins TRBV7-6 to TRBJ1-1, with TRBD1 as a possible D gene (6 bases). CDR1 SGHVS and CDR2 FNYEAQ come from the germline V gene. V lost 3 bases and J 1 base, leaving 12 bases between the germline ends. The CDR3 extends over 15 amino acids. The CDR3 region is CASSLGEGGNTEAFF. The CDR3 bases are TGTGCCAGCAGCTTGGGGGAGGGGGGGAACACTGAAGCTTTCTTT.

This clonotype has at least ten counts. This chain connects TRBV20-1 to TRBJ1-2; tentative D call: TRBD1 (5 bases). The CDR3 runs to 13 residues. Trimming took off 1 base at V and 8 bases at J, with 14 bases between the two ends. Germline V gene lookup returns CDR1 DFQATT and CDR2 SNEGSKA (reference sequence). CDR3 bases: TGCAGTGCTAGAGTACCAGGGCGAGGGGGCTACACCTTC. It codes for CSARVPGRGGYTF.

This sequence joins TRBV5-5 and TRBJ1-2, with D possibly being TRBD1 (5 bases). The germline gives CDR1 SGHKS, CDR2 YYEKEE (reference sequence). The V gene lost 4 bases and the J gene lost 6 bases, with 22 bases spanning the gap. This CDR3 spans 16 amino acids. CDR3 in DNA: TGTGCCAGCAGCCAAGGCTCCGGGGCTGTTTTAGATGGCTACACCTTC. It yields the protein CASSQGSGAVLDGYTF.

In its sample, this clonotype was seen many times. The gene calls are TRBV28 and TRBJ2-7, with a tentative D call TRBD2 (6 bases). Germline CDR1 is MDHEN and CDR2 is SYDVKM. This CDR3 has 10 amino acids. V was pared by 8 bases and J by 8 bases, with 10 bases between. CDR3 amino acids: CASRRVQQYF. The CDR3 DNA reads as TGTGCCAGCCGGAGGGTACAGCAGTACTTC.

Many counts were recorded for this clonotype. The genes are TRBV7-9 and TRBJ2-7; the match to TRBD1 covers 10 bases. Unmatched junction bases numbered 6, after V lost 4 bases and J lost 6 bases. Germline V gene lookup returns CDR1 SEHNR and CDR2 FQNEAQ (reference sequence). The CDR3 runs to 14 residues. CDR3 sequence (DNA): TGTGCCAGCAGCTCTCCCGGGACAGGGGTCGAGCAGTACTTC. The encoded protein is CASSSPGTGVEQYF.

The table lists this clonotype with many counts. The chain uses TRBV6-1 and TRBJ1-5; a possible D gene is TRBD1 (5 bases). CDR3 length: 13 amino acids. Germline V lookup: CDR1 MNHNS, CDR2 SASEGT. V lost 8 bases and J 1 base, leaving 9 bases between the germline ends. The CDR3 sequence is CASGWDSNQPQHF. In DNA, the CDR3 is TGTGCCAGCGGGTGGGACAGCAATCAGCCCCAGCATTTT.

This clonotype was seen at least ten times. This chain joins TRBV2 and TRBJ1-1; D gene ambiguous. Trimming pared 4 bases from V and 4 bases from J, leaving 7 bases between. The CDR3 runs to 12 residues. Germline values: CDR1 SNHLY, CDR2 FYNNEI. CDR3 DNA: TGTGCCAGCAGTGGAGAGGCCACTGAAGCTTTCTTT. Translated: CASSGEATEAFF.